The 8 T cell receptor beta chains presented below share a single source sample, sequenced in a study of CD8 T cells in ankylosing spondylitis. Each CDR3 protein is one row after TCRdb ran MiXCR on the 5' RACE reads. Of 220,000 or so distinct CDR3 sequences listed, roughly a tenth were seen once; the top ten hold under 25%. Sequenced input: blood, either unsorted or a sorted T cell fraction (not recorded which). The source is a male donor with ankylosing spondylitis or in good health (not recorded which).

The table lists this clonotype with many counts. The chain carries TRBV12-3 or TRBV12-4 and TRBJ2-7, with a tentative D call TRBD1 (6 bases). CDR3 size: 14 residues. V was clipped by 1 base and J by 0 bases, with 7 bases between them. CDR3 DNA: TGTGCCAGCAGTTTAGAGGACAGCTCCTACGAGCAGTACTTC. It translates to CASSLEDSSYEQYF.

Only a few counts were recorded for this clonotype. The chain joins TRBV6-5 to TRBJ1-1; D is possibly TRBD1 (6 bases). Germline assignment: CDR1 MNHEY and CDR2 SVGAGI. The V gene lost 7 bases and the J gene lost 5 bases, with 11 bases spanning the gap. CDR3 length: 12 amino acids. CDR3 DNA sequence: TGTGCCAGCAAGGGGGGTAGGACTGAAGCTTTCTTT. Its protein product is CASKGGRTEAFF.

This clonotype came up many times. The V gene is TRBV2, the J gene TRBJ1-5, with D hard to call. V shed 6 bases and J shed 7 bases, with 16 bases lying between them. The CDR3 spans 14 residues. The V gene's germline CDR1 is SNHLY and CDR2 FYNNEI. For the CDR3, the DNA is TGTGCCAGCAGGGGAAACAGTGAACGCCAGCCCCAGCATTTT. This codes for CASRGNSERQPQHF. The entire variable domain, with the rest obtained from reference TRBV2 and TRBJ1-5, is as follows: EPEVTQTPSHQVTQMGQEVILRCVPISNHLYFYWYRQILGQKVEFLVSFYNNEISEKSEIFDDQFSVERPDGSNFTLKIRSTKLEDSAMYFCASRGNSERQPQHFGDGTRLSIL.

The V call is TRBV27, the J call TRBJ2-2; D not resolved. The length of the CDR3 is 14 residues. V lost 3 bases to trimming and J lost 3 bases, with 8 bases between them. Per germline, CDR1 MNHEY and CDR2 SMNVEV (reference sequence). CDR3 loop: CASSFSQDTGELFF. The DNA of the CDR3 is TGTGCCAGCAGTTTTAGTCAGGACACCGGGGAGCTGTTTTTT.

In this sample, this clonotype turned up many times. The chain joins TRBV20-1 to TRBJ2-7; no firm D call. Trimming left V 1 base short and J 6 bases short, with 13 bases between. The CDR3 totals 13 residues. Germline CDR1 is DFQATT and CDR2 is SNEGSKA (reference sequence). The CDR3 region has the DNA TGCAGTGCTAGAGGGGTCTCGGCGGTCGAGCAGTACTTC. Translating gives CSARGVSAVEQYF.

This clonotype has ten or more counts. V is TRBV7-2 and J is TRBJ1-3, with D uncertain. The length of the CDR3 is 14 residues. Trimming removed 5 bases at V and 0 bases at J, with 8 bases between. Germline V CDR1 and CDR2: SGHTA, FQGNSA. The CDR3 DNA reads TGTGCCAGCAGCCATGAGATCTCTGGAAACACCATATATTTT. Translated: CASSHEISGNTIYF.

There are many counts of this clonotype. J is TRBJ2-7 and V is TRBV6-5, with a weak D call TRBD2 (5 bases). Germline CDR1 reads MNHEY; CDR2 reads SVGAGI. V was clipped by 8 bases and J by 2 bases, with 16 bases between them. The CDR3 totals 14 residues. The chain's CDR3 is CASVWASSTYEQYF. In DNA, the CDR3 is TGTGCCAGCGTTTGGGCTAGCAGTACCTACGAGCAGTACTTC.

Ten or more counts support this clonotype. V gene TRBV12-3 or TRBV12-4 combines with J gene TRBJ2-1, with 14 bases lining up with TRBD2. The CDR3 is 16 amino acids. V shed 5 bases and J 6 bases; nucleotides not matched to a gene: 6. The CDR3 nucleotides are TGTGCCAGCAGTCTTCAGACTAGCGGGGGGGCCAATGAGCAGTTCTTC. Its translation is CASSLQTSGGANEQFF.